This record looks at one T cell receptor (beta chain) sequence and its context. By its share of the sample, this clone is medium-sized (0.01 to 0.1%). What this receptor recognizes is not known. Qualities for individual bases were not recorded, and no much larger clone is one base off. These data are taken from a study of metastatic and nonmetastatic thyroid tumors (TCRdb year 2020). In the study overall: Repertoires from peripheral blood and from tumor or nodule tissue samples of malignant and benign thyroid patients were compared.

The germline V gene encodes CDR1 MNHNS and CDR2 SASEGT. Inclusive of the bounding cysteine and phenylalanine, the CDR3 is 15 residues long. Solely the CDR3 DNA is kept, with 45 bases framed from the first base. Clipping removes 6 bases from V and 4 bases from J, with 9 as the unmatched junction base count. Summary of the overall study and its limitations: In both blood and tumor samples, malignant tumors were reported to have significantly higher TCR beta diversity than benign nodules.

None of the patients had been given any treatment before thyroid surgery. Using T-cell receptor beta sequencing, the researchers looked back retrospectively at clinical samples from patients, gathered between about 2011 and 2019. The library was prepared using PCR. The sequencer listed for this sample is Illumina HiSeq 4000. The TCR beta-chain CDR3 region of each patient was profiled by high-throughput sequencing. The original methods were these. The researchers built a classifier to tell apart papillary thyroid cancer patients with distant metastasis, based on CDR3 differences among clinicopathological groups. The Shannon index was used to assess repertoire diversity, and the Morisita-Horn index was used to assess tumor-blood repertoire similarity. The public reads were quality trimmed at Q25 with fastp and then assembled into clones with MiXCR by TCRdb, keeping productive beta chains. The V and J calls, along with clone size, are taken from TCRdb and not from the paper's own processing. Across this sample there are approximately 38,000 clones, with 15% to 20% seen only once. The ten most abundant clones make up 3.8% of the sample.

The sample was blood. The clonotype was recovered from a female donor with papillary thyroid cancer or a benign thyroid nodule (not recorded which). Some clones in this sample may be carry-over from other donors' samples. Recombination linked TRBV6-1 to TRBJ1-3, with 7 middle bases fitting TRBD1. The nucleotide sequence reads as follows: TGTGCCAGCAGCAAAGTCCCGGGACAGGGAAACACCATATATTTT. It translates to CASSKVPGQGNTIYF.